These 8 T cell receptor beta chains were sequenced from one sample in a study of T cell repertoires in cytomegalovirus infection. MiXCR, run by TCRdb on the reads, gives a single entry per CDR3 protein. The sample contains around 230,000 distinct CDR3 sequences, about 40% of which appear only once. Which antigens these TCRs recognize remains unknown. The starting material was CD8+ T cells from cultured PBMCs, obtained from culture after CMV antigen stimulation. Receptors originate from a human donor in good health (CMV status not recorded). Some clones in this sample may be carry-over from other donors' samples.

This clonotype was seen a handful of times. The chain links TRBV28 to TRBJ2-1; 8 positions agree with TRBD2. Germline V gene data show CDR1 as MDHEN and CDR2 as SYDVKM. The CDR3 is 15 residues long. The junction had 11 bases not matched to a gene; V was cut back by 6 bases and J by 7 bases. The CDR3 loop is CASSLTAGGRNEQFF. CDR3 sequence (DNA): TGTGCCAGCAGCCTTACGGCGGGAGGACGTAATGAGCAGTTCTTC. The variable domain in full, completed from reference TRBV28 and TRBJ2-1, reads DVKVTQSSRYLVKRTGEKVFLECVQDMDHENMFWYRQDPGLGLRLIYFSYDVKMKEKGDIPEGYSVSREKKERFSLILESASTNQTSMYLCASSLTAGGRNEQFFGPGTRLTVL.

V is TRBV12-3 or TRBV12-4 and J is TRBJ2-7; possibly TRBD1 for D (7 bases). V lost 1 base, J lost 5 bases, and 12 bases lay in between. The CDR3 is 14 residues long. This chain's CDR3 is CASSLGQGGNEQYF. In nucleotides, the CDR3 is TGTGCCAGCAGTTTAGGCCAGGGGGGCAACGAGCAGTACTTC.

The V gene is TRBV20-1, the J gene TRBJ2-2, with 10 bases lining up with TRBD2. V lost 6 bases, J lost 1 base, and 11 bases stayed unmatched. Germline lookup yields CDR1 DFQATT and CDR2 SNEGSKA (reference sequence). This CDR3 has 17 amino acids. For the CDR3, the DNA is TGCAGTGCCCCGAGGGGAGCGGGGGGGCAGAACACCGGGGAGCTGTTTTTT. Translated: CSAPRGAGGQNTGELFF.

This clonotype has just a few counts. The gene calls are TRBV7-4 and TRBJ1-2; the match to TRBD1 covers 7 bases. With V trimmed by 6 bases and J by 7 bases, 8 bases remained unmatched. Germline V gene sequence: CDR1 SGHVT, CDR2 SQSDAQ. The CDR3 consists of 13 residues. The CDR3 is CASRPKTGCGYTF. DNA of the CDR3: TGTGCCAGCAGGCCAAAGACAGGGTGTGGCTACACCTTC.

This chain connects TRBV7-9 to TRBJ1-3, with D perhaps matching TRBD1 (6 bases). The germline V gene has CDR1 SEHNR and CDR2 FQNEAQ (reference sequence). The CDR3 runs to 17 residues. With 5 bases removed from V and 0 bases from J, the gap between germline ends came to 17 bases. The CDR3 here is CASSPTPDRPSGNTIYF. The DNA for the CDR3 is TGTGCCAGCAGCCCTACCCCCGACAGGCCCTCTGGAAACACCATATATTTT.

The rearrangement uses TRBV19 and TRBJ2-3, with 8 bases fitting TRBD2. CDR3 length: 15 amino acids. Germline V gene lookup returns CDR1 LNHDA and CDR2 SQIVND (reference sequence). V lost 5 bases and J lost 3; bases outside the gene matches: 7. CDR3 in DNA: TGTGCCAGTAGTGGGGCCGGGGGGGCGACAGATACGCAGTATTTT. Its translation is CASSGAGGATDTQYF.

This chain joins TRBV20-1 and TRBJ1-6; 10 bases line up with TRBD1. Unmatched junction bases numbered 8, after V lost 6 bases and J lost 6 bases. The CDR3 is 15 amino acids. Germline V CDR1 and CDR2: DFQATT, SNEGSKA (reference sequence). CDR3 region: CSASTGTGVNSPLHF. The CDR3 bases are TGCAGTGCGAGTACCGGGACAGGGGTTAATTCACCCCTCCACTTT.

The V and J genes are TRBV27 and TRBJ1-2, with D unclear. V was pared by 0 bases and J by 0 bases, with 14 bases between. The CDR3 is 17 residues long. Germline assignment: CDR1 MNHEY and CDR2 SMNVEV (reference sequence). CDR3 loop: CASSLSALVGSNYGYTF. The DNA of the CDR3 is TGTGCCAGCAGTTTATCCGCTTTGGTTGGGTCTAACTATGGCTACACCTTC.